Shown below are 20 T cell receptor beta chains from a single sample sequenced in a study of T cells in Graves' hyperthyroidism and ophthalmopathy. What was amplified from RNA transcripts were TCR beta CDR3 regions. During a first-round RT-PCR of the TCR CDR3, the HTBI primer set was used. TCRdb recomputed calls from the multiplex PCR reads with MiXCR, one row per CDR3 protein. The data contain around 720,000 distinct CDR3 sequences, roughly a third of them seen just once; the ten biggest clones take up around 31%. Source material: blood. Receptor source: a woman aged 40 to 50 with Graves' hyperthyroidism.

The gene calls are TRBV7-9 and TRBJ2-7, with D possibly being TRBD2 (5 bases). V dropped 1 base and J dropped 0 bases, with 7 bases sitting between them. The CDR3 is made up of 14 amino acids. Germline-derived CDR1 and CDR2 are SEHNR and FQNEAQ (reference sequence). In DNA, the CDR3 is TGTGCCAGCAGCTTAGACGGGGACTCCTACGAGCAGTACTTC. Amino acids: CASSLDGDSYEQYF.

The chain uses TRBV13 and TRBJ2-1; D is ambiguous. CDR1 and CDR2 from the germline V gene are PRHDT and FYEKMQ (reference sequence). Trimming took 5 bases from V and 7 from J, leaving 6 bases between them. This CDR3 contains 11 residues. The CDR3 region is CASSPKNEQFF. The CDR3 DNA is TGTGCCAGCAGCCCGAAGAATGAGCAGTTCTTC.

The chain recombines TRBV10-3 with TRBJ2-5, with no clear D. The V end was cut by 2 bases, the J end by 3 bases, with 10 bases between. Germline-derived CDR1 and CDR2 are ENHRY and SYGVKD. The CDR3 has 14 amino acids. The CDR3 nucleotides are TGTGCCATCAGTGAGGATCTGGGCGAAGAGACCCAGTACTTC. Its protein is CAISEDLGEETQYF.

This clonotype was seen at least ten times. The chain carries TRBV2 and TRBJ1-1; 8 nucleotides agree with TRBD1. This CDR3 is built from 14 residues. Losses at the gene ends were 3 bases for V and 5 bases for J; bases not matched to a gene: 5. Germline V gene lookup returns CDR1 SNHLY and CDR2 FYNNEI. The CDR3 DNA sequence: TGTGCCAGCAGTGACCAGGGGGCTCTGACTGAAGCTTTCTTT. Its translation is CASSDQGALTEAFF.

This clonotype was recorded at least ten times. The chain links TRBV10-3 to TRBJ1-2; 9 nucleotides agree with TRBD1. With V trimmed by 3 bases and J by 8 bases, 7 bases remained unmatched. The CDR3 is made up of 14 amino acids. Germline-derived CDR1 and CDR2 are ENHRY and SYGVKD. CDR3 coding DNA: TGTGCCATCAGTGACCCGACAGGGGGGTACGGCTACACCTTC. This translates into CAISDPTGGYGYTF.

This clonotype showed up many times. This chain connects TRBV29-1 to TRBJ2-5; TRBD2 matches at 9 bases. CDR3 length equals 15 residues. Unmatched junction bases numbered 12, after V lost 8 bases and J lost 2 bases. Germline values: CDR1 SQVTM, CDR2 ANQGSEA. CDR3 coding DNA: TGCAGCACGAGACTAGCGGAGGGACCTCAAGAGACCCAGTACTTC. Translated, it gives CSTRLAEGPQETQYF.

V gene TRBV10-3 combines with J gene TRBJ2-5, with TRBD2 matching over 7 bases. The CDR3 has 14 amino acids. In germline, CDR1 is ENHRY, CDR2 SYGVKD. V was pared by 10 bases and J by 0 bases, with 8 bases of the junction left unmatched. This chain's CDR3 is CATCREDYQETQYF. The DNA for the CDR3 is TGTGCCACCTGCCGGGAGGACTACCAAGAGACCCAGTACTTC.

In its sample, this clonotype was seen once. The chain carries TRBV10-3 and TRBJ1-4; tentative D call: TRBD1 (5 bases). Germline-derived CDR1 and CDR2 are ENHRY and SYGVKD. V was shortened by 11 bases and J by 10 bases, with 17 bases between the two germline ends. The CDR3 runs to 12 residues. DNA of the CDR3: TGTGCCTGGAGGGTCCCCGGGGGAAAACTGTTTTTT. Translating it yields CAWRVPGGKLFF.

This sequence joins TRBV20-1 and TRBJ1-1; no clear D. V was clipped by 3 bases and J by 7 bases, with 9 bases between them. CDR1 is DFQATT, CDR2 SNEGSKA, per germline (reference sequence). The CDR3 is 11 residues long. For the CDR3, the DNA is TGCAGTGCTAGGTTACAGTTTGAAGCTTTCTTT. It yields the protein CSARLQFEAFF.

This clonotype was picked up many times. The CDR3 nucleotides are TGTGCCAGCAGCTTAGTGGCCCAGAGCAATCAGCCCCAGCATTTT. Translating it yields CASSLVAQSNQPQHF. This rearrangement joins TRBV7-2 to TRBJ1-5; D is ambiguous. The CDR3 runs to 15 residues. V shed 1 base and J shed 1 base, with 8 bases lying between them. Germline V gene lookup returns CDR1 SGHTA and CDR2 FQGNSA.

This chain joins TRBV5-1 and TRBJ2-6; D gene ambiguous. The germline V and J ends were trimmed by 4 bases and 0 bases, with 20 bases remaining between them. CDR1 is SGHRS, CDR2 YFSETQ, per germline. The CDR3 extends over 19 amino acids. The CDR3 nucleotides read TGCGCCAGCAGCCAAGTAGGCCTCGGGCAACACTCTGGGGCCAACGTCCTGACTTTC. As protein: CASSQVGLGQHSGANVLTF.

This clonotype appeared many times. The rearrangement joins TRBV7-9 to TRBJ2-5; D tentatively fits TRBD1 or TRBD2 (5 bases each). From germline, CDR1 is SEHNR and CDR2 FQNEAQ (reference sequence). The V gene lost 3 bases and the J gene lost 5 bases, with 10 bases spanning the gap. The CDR3 contains 13 residues. CDR3 in amino acids: CASSFGAAETQYF. The CDR3 DNA reads as TGTGCCAGCAGCTTCGGGGCGGCGGAGACCCAGTACTTC.

This chain joins TRBV29-1 and TRBJ2-1; 9 bases map to TRBD1. V gave up 4 bases and J gave up 8 bases; unmatched junction bases: 6. Per the germline V gene, CDR1 is SQVTM and CDR2 is ANQGSEA. The CDR3 contains 13 residues. CDR3 residues: CSVGGTGLDEQFF. In DNA form, the CDR3 reads TGCAGCGTTGGGGGGACAGGGTTGGATGAGCAGTTCTTC.

This clonotype was detected ten times or more. The chain employs TRBV20-1 and TRBJ1-2; no definite D call. Germline assignment: CDR1 DFQATT and CDR2 SNEGSKA (reference sequence). Trimming removed 6 bases at V and 4 bases at J, with 24 bases between. The CDR3 is 16 amino acids. CDR3: CSARPEARLMAYGYTF. The CDR3 nucleotides read TGCAGTGCCCGTCCCGAGGCGCGACTGATGGCCTATGGCTACACCTTC.

The chain is built from TRBV12-3 or TRBV12-4 and TRBJ1-3, with unresolved D. The germline V and J ends were trimmed by 2 bases and 8 bases, with 7 bases remaining between them. This CDR3 spans 12 amino acids. The CDR3 DNA sequence: TGTGCCAGCAGTTTAATGGGAGACACCATATATTTT. This gives the protein CASSLMGDTIYF.

This chain joins TRBV10-3 and TRBJ2-3, with D tentatively TRBD1 (5 bases). The CDR3 runs 13 residues. CDR1 and CDR2 from the germline V gene are ENHRY and SYGVKD. Trimming cost V 2 bases and J 10 bases, with 13 bases left between them. The CDR3 is CAISEKVDTPQYF. The CDR3 DNA reads as TGTGCCATCAGTGAGAAAGTGGACACGCCGCAGTATTTT.

This clonotype was seen ten or more times. The V call is TRBV2, the J call TRBJ1-6; D gene ambiguous. The V gene lost 3 bases and the J gene lost 9 bases, with 3 bases spanning the gap. Looked up from germline, CDR1 is SNHLY and CDR2 is FYNNEI. The CDR3 length is 11 residues. The chain's CDR3 is CASSESSPLHF. CDR3 DNA sequence: TGTGCCAGCAGTGAGAGTTCACCCCTCCACTTT.

The chain employs TRBV11-2 and TRBJ1-5; D not resolved. V shed 0 bases and J shed 6 bases, with 9 bases lying between them. The CDR3 contains 14 residues. Looked up from germline, CDR1 is SGHAT and CDR2 is FQNNGV. DNA for the CDR3: TGTGCCAGCAGCTTAGATTCGCGAGTTCAGCCCCAGCATTTT. This sequence encodes CASSLDSRVQPQHF.

On this clonotype: This may be a read error: a much more frequent sequence differs by one nucleotide. This chain links TRBV19 with TRBJ1-5; TRBD1 matches at 8 bases. The CDR3 loop spans 14 amino acids. Trimming removed 7 bases from V and 9 bases from J; junction bases left unmatched: 11. In germline, CDR1 is LNHDA, CDR2 SQIVND (reference sequence). CDR3 loop: CASTTDRGFRPQHF. CDR3 DNA sequence: TGTGCCAGTACCACCGACAGGGGATTTCGGCCCCAGCATTTT.

This clonotype was recorded many times. The chain uses TRBV20-1 and TRBJ2-7; D unresolved. CDR1 is DFQATT, CDR2 SNEGSKA, per germline (reference sequence). Trimming cost V 3 bases and J 4 bases, with 10 bases left between them. There are 12 residues in the CDR3. The CDR3 DNA reads TGCAGTGCTAGCACGGACGTTTACGAGCAGTACTTC. This codes for CSASTDVYEQYF.